Reported below is one T cell receptor beta chain. This entry is derived from a study of T cell changes during pregnancy in multiple sclerosis. Per the germline V gene, CDR1 is SGHVS and CDR2 is FQNEAQ. This CDR3 comprises 15 residues. Deletions cut 5 bases from V and 5 bases from J, with 16 bases between. TCRdb's copy holds only in-frame clones and misses some; the assay was immunoSEQ multiplex PCR. The sample has tens of thousands of clones; approximately 90% are singletons. The sequencing here drew on CD4+ T cells from peripheral blood mononuclear cells, taken in the first trimester of pregnancy. The source is a female donor with multiple sclerosis, enrolled in a pregnancy study. The chain uses TRBV7-8 and TRBJ1-5, with D perhaps TRBD1 (5 bases). The DNA for the CDR3 is TGTGCCAGCAGCCCCTTTGGGGGGGGATATCAGCCCCAGCATTTT. Translation gives CASSPFGGGYQPQHF.